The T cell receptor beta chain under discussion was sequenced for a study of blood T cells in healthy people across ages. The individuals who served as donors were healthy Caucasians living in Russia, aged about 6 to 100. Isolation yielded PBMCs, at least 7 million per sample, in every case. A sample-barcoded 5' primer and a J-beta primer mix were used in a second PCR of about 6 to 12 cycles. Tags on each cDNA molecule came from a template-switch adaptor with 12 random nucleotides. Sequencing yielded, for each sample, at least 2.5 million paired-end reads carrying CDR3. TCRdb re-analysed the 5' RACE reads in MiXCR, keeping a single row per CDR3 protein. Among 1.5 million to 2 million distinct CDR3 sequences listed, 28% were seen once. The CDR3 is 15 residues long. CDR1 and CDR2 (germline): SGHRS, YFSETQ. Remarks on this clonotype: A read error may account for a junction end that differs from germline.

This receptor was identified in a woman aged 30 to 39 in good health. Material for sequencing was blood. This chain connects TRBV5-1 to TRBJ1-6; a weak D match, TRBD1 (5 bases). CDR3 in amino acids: CAGSLAQGYNSPLHF. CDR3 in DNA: TGCGCCGGCAGCTTGGCCCAGGGATACAATTCACCCCTCCACTTT. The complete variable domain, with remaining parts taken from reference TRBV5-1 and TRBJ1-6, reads KAGVTQTPRYLIKTRGQQVTLSCSPISGHRSVSWYQQTPGQGLQFLFEYFSETQRNKGNFPGRFSGRQFSNSRSEMNVSTLELGDSALYLCAGSLAQGYNSPLHFGNGTRLTVT.